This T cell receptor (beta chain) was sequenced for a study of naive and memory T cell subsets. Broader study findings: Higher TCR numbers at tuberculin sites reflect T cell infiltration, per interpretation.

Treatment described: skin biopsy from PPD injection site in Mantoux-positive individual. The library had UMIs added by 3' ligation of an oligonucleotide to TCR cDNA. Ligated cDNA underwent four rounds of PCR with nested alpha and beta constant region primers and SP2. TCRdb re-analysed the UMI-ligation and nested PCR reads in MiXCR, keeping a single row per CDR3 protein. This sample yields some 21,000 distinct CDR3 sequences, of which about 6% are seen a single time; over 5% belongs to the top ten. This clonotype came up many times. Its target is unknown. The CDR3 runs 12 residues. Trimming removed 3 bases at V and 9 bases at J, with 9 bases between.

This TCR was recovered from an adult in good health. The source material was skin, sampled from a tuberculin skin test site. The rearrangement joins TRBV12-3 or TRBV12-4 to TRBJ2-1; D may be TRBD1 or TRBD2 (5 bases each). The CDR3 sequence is CASSFWGSEQFF. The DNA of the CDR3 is TGTGCCAGCAGTTTTTGGGGGAGTGAGCAGTTCTTC.